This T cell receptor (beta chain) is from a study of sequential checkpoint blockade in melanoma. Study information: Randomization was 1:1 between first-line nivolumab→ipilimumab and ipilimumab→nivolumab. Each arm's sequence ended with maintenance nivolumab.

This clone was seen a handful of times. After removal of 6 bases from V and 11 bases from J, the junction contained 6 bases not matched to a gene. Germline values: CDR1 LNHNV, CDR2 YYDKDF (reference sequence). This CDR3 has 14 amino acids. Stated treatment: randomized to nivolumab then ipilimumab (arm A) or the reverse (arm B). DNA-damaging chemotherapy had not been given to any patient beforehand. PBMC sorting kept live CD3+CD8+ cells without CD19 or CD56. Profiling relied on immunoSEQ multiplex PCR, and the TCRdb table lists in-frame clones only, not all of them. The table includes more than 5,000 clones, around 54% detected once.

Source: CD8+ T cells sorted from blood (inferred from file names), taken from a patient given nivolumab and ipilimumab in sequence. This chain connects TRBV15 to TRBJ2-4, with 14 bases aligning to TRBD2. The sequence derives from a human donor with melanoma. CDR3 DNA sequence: TGTGCCACCAGGGGGACTAGCGGGGGCCTGGTTCAGTACTTC. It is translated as CATRGTSGGLVQYF. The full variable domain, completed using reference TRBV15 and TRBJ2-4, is DAMVIQNPRYQVTQFGKPVTLSCSQTLNHNVMYWYQQKSSQAPKLLFHYYDKDFNNEADTPDNFQSRRPNTSFCFLDIRSPGLGDTAMYLCATRGTSGGLVQYFGAGTRLSVL.